This TCR beta chain stems from a study of vaccination and CD4 T cells after COVID-19. Background on the study: Post-vaccination samples were procured at a median of 72 days following dose two (range 14 to 241).

The time point is: late sampling 161 to 241 days after vaccination in three convalescent patients. Treatment meaning: roughly 11-day PBMC culture with coronavirus spike peptide pools or control peptides (ViraFEST assay). Following a culture period (approximately nine days), negative selection was used to isolate CD4+ T cells. Cultured CD4+ T cell DNA underwent sequencing with the Oncomine TCR Beta short-read assay. One entry per CDR3 protein results from TCRdb running MiXCR on the PCR reads. The top ten clones hold less than 25% of a sample with roughly 18,000 distinct CDR3 sequences, about 51% of them seen once. The CDR3 consists of 19 residues. The J segment lost 0 bases and the V segment lost 1 base, leaving 7 bases of the junction unmatched. The germline CDR1 and CDR2 sequences are SEHNR and FQNEAQ (reference sequence). This clonotype was observed once. The antigen is undetermined. Findings and limits, study-wide: Median SARS-CoV-2-reactive clonotypes rose from approximately 23 to 38, not significantly.

The input for sequencing was CD4+ T cells from blood, cultured in vitro, taken about 7 months after SARS-CoV-2 vaccination. The origin of this receptor is a human donor who had recovered from COVID-19. The chain is built from TRBV7-9 and TRBJ2-1; 12 bases agree with TRBD2. The CDR3 DNA sequence: TGTGCCAGCAGCTTAGGGAGGCTAGCGGGAGGGAGCTCCTACAATGAGCAGTTCTTC. It encodes CASSLGRLAGGSSYNEQFF.